A single sample is the source of the 16 T cell receptor beta chains below, sequenced in a study of OX40 agonist ivuxolimab in advanced cancers. The table came from immunoSEQ multiplex PCR; TCRdb's copy has only in-frame clones and leaves some out. The table records tens of thousands of clones, 79% of them present only once. The sample consisted of CD4+ or CD8+ T cells sorted from blood, taken in a trial of the OX40 agonist ivuxolimab. The origin of the receptors is an adult with an advanced solid tumor such as melanoma, head and neck, liver or kidney cancer.

A single count supports this clone. The chain is built from TRBV15 and TRBJ2-1; 12 nucleotides agree with TRBD2. Germline lookup yields CDR1 LNHNV and CDR2 YYDKDF (reference sequence). This CDR3 is 17 amino acids long. V was pared by 0 bases and J by 7 bases, with 7 bases of the junction left unmatched. For the CDR3, the DNA is TGTGCCACCAGCAGAGATACACTAGCGGGGGGCGGTAATGAGCAGTTCTTC. It codes for CATSRDTLAGGGNEQFF.

The chain combines TRBV7-3 with TRBJ2-3; no reliable D call. The V end lost 2 bases, the J end lost 5 bases, and 5 bases lay between the germline ends. The germline V gene encodes CDR1 SGHTA and CDR2 FQGTGA. The CDR3 extends over 12 amino acids. In DNA, the CDR3 is TGTGCCAGCAGCTTATGGCAAGATACGCAGTATTTT. Translation gives CASSLWQDTQYF. Full variable domain (remainder filled in from reference TRBV7-3 and TRBJ2-3): GAGVSQTPSNKVTEKGKYVELRCDPISGHTALYWYRQSLGQGPEFLIYFQGTGAADDSGLPNDRFFAVRPEGSVSTLKIQRTERGDSAVYLCASSLWQDTQYFGPGTRLTVL.

The rearrangement uses TRBV5-1 and TRBJ2-4, with D unclear. Germline-derived CDR1 and CDR2 are SGHRS and YFSETQ. V was clipped by 0 bases and J by 1 base, with 11 bases between them. This CDR3 is built from 16 residues. CDR3 loop: CASSLVEGEAKNIQYF. Written as DNA, the CDR3 is TGCGCCAGCAGCTTGGTTGAAGGTGAGGCCAAAAACATTCAGTACTTC.

The chain couples TRBV19 to TRBJ2-3; unclear D gene. V dropped 3 bases and J dropped 5 bases, with 15 bases sitting between them. This CDR3 spans 15 amino acids. Germline CDR1 is LNHDA and CDR2 is SQIVND (reference sequence). CDR3: CASSIGKSVGDTQYF. As DNA, the CDR3 is TGTGCCAGTAGTATCGGCAAAAGCGTGGGAGATACGCAGTATTTT.

V gene TRBV10-3 combines with J gene TRBJ2-2; tentatively, D is TRBD1 (6 bases). Per germline, CDR1 ENHRY and CDR2 SYGVKD. V shed 5 bases and J shed 4 bases, with 20 bases lying between them. This CDR3 spans 17 amino acids. The CDR3 protein is CAISPVGAVGSTGELFF. CDR3 DNA sequence: TGTGCCATCAGTCCGGTGGGGGCCGTTGGTAGCACCGGGGAGCTGTTTTTT.

The rearrangement links TRBV20-1 to TRBJ2-1; D gene unclear. V was shortened by 6 bases and J by 8 bases, with 11 bases between the two germline ends. This CDR3 contains 11 residues. Germline V lookup: CDR1 DFQATT, CDR2 SNEGSKA (reference sequence). DNA for the CDR3: TGCAGTGCAGAACCTAGAGATGAGCAGTTCTTC. Protein sequence: CSAEPRDEQFF.

Only a few counts were recorded for this clone. The chain employs TRBV7-9 and TRBJ1-4; D is perhaps TRBD1 (5 bases). Trimming removed 1 base at V and 7 bases at J, with 13 bases between. This CDR3 is 15 amino acids long. Germline V gives CDR1 SEHNR, CDR2 FQNEAQ (reference sequence). The CDR3 nucleotides read TGTGCCAGCAGCTTAGAGGGTACTGGGGGTGAAAAACTGTTTTTT. It yields the protein CASSLEGTGGEKLFF.

V and J are TRBV9 and TRBJ2-1; D not resolved. Trimming removed 3 bases from V and 10 bases from J, with 11 bases in between. The CDR3 sequence is 12 residues long. Per germline, CDR1 SGDLS and CDR2 YYNGEE. The CDR3 bases are TGTGCCAGCAGCGGGGTGGGTGTAGAGCAGTTCTTC. This gives the protein CASSGVGVEQFF.

The chain uses TRBV23-1 and TRBJ2-5; D not resolved. TRBV23-1 qualifies as an ORF whose function is uncertain. V shed 2 bases and J shed 2 bases, with 12 bases lying between them. This CDR3 contains 15 residues. The CDR3 here is CASSQNLAGQETQYF. The CDR3 nucleotides are TGCGCCAGCAGTCAAAATTTGGCTGGACAAGAGACCCAGTACTTC.

CDR3 sequence reads: CASSFSRGGRGNEKLFF. CDR3 DNA sequence: TGTGCCAGCAGTTTCTCCAGGGGAGGTAGGGGAAATGAAAAACTGTTTTTT. The rearrangement uses TRBV27 and TRBJ1-4, with a tentative D call TRBD1 (6 bases). CDR3 size: 17 residues. V lost 3 bases and J lost 5, with 19 bases in between. CDR1 is MNHEY and CDR2 is SMNVEV in the germline V gene (reference sequence).

This rearrangement joins TRBV27 to TRBJ1-2; D is ambiguous. The CDR3 runs 13 residues. Trimming took 6 bases from V and 0 from J, leaving 8 bases between them. Germline values: CDR1 MNHEY, CDR2 SMNVEV (reference sequence). CDR3 DNA sequence: TGTGCCAGCAGCCTACATTCTAACTATGGCTACACCTTC. Residues: CASSLHSNYGYTF.

This chain connects TRBV7-8 to TRBJ2-1, with 13 bases identical to TRBD2. The CDR3 is 18 residues long. The trim removed 5 bases at V and 6 bases at J, leaving 13 bases unmatched. Germline CDR1 is SGHVS and CDR2 is FQNEAQ. The chain's CDR3 is CASSPLWGTSGKSNEQFF. The DNA for the CDR3 is TGTGCCAGCAGCCCCTTATGGGGGACTAGCGGGAAGAGCAATGAGCAGTTCTTC.

This clone occurred a few times. The V gene is TRBV6-5, the J gene TRBJ1-1; TRBD1 might be the D (6 bases). Germline V CDR1 and CDR2: MNHEY, SVGAGI. The CDR3 consists of 14 residues. Trimming removed 8 bases from V and 1 base from J, with 14 bases in between. The CDR3, as DNA: TGTGCCAGCTCCAGGGGCAGTCCGAACACTGAAGCTTTCTTT. Translated: CASSRGSPNTEAFF.

The genes are TRBV7-3 and TRBJ2-1, with 12 bases lining up with TRBD2. Germline V gene sequence: CDR1 SGHTA, CDR2 FQGTGA. The ends lost 2 bases at V and 8 bases at J; junction bases unmatched: 7. CDR3 length: 16 residues. CDR3 bases: TGTGCCAGCAGCTTAGCCGCGACTAGCGGGGGCTATGAGCAGTTCTTC. Protein: CASSLAATSGGYEQFF. Variable domain in full (rest from reference TRBV7-3 and TRBJ2-1): GAGVSQTPSNKVTEKGKYVELRCDPISGHTALYWYRQSLGQGPEFLIYFQGTGAADDSGLPNDRFFAVRPEGSVSTLKIQRTERGDSAVYLCASSLAATSGGYEQFFGPGTRLTVL.

The V call is TRBV11-2, the J call TRBJ2-5; D is ambiguous. The CDR3 consists of 14 residues. With 1 base removed from V and 2 bases from J, the gap between germline ends came to 8 bases. Germline-derived CDR1 and CDR2 are SGHAT and FQNNGV. CDR3 DNA sequence: TGTGCCAGCAGCTTAGGGGGTTGGCAAGAGACCCAGTACTTC. It encodes CASSLGGWQETQYF.

The DNA of the CDR3 is TGTGCCAGCAGCCTCATGCCGGGAGGGCCTGTAGGGGAGCTGTTTTTT. Amino acid sequence: CASSLMPGGPVGELFF. This chain connects TRBV7-9 to TRBJ2-2; 8 bases match TRBD2. V was pared by 5 bases and J by 8 bases, with 13 bases of the junction left unmatched. Per germline, CDR1 SEHNR and CDR2 FQNEAQ (reference sequence). The CDR3 loop spans 16 amino acids.